This TCR beta chain was sequenced in a study of T-cell reconstitution after alpha-beta-depleted transplantation in children. The TCRbeta library incorporated unique molecular identifiers. From the PCR reads, TCRdb called clonotypes with MiXCR, one entry per CDR3 protein. The sample records 500,000 or so distinct CDR3 sequences, 32% being singletons. CDR3 length: 18 residues. Trimming at V came to 0 bases and at J to 0 bases, leaving 7 bases not matched to a gene. Germline V lookup: CDR1 SGDLS, CDR2 YYNGEE. The chain joins TRBV9 to TRBJ2-1, with TRBD2 matching over 9 bases. The input for sequencing was PBMCs from the stem cell graft donor, taken from the stem cell graft. This clonotype was sampled from a human donor who donated a stem cell graft to a child with aplastic anemia. The CDR3 region has the DNA TGTGCCAGCAGCGTAGGCCAAGTGGGACTAGCCTCCTACAATGAGCAGTTCTTC. Translated: CASSVGQVGLASYNEQFF.